This T cell receptor (beta chain) was captured in a study of blood T cell repertoires in COVID-19. Study background: The United States, Italy and Spain were the sources of the acute and convalescent COVID-19 samples. The analysed material was cDNA or gDNA that came from T cells, B-cell-depleted T cells, or PBMCs.

Sequenced by immunoSEQ multiplex PCR; TCRdb stores in-frame clones only, minus some. The table lists approximately 150,000 clones, 84% of them singletons. In terms of age and location, participants ranged from roughly 18 to 100 years and lived in about 25 US areas. CDR3 length: 15 amino acids. Per the germline V gene, CDR1 is KGHSH and CDR2 is LQKENI. Losses at the gene ends were 2 bases for V and 4 bases for J; bases not matched to a gene: 5. The V and J genes are TRBV18 and TRBJ2-4; TRBD1 aligns across 7 bases. The TCR comes from a man aged 50 to 60 in a cohort exposed to, infected with or recovered from COVID-19 (not recorded which). Sequenced input: PBMCs or T cells enriched from blood (not recorded which). CDR3 residues: CASSPEGQLKNIQYF. CDR3 sequence (DNA): TGTGCCAGCTCACCAGAGGGACAGCTAAAAAACATTCAGTACTTC.